Below are 22 T cell receptor beta chains sequenced from a single sample in a study of blood T cells in healthy people across ages. It was with a sample-barcoded 5' primer and a J-beta primer mix that a second PCR of about 6 to 12 cycles was run. MiXCR, run by TCRdb on the 5' RACE reads, gives a single entry per CDR3 protein. Among hundreds of thousands of distinct CDR3 sequences listed, under 45% were seen once. The sequenced material came from blood. The receptors here all came from a man between 60 and 75 years old in good health.

This clonotype was counted only a few times. The chain has TRBV7-2 and TRBJ1-6; no reliable D call. Germline V gene sequence: CDR1 SGHTA, CDR2 FQGNSA. V gave up 5 bases and J gave up 9 bases, with 8 bases separating them. The CDR3 spans 12 residues. Here the CDR3 DNA reads TGTGCCAGCAGCCCCCTAGGTTCACCCCTCCACTTT. It specifies CASSPLGSPLHF. Complete variable domain (other parts from reference TRBV7-2 and TRBJ1-6): GAGVSQSPSNKVTEKGKDVELRCDPISGHTALYWYRQSLGQGLEFLIYFQGNSAPDKSGLPSDRFSAERTGGSVSTLTIQRTQQEDSAVYLCASSPLGSPLHFGNGTRLTVT.

The chain combines TRBV2 with TRBJ1-4, with 9 bases identical to TRBD1. Per germline, CDR1 SNHLY and CDR2 FYNNEI. This CDR3 has 14 residues. Trimming at V came to 4 bases and at J to 7 bases, leaving 4 bases not matched to a gene. CDR3 bases: TGTGCCAGCAGTGGGGACAGGGAAGGTGAAAAACTGTTTTTT. This encodes CASSGDREGEKLFF.

This clonotype was detected only once. The rearrangement links TRBV7-6 to TRBJ2-2; D not certain. The CDR3 runs to 15 residues. V was shortened by 1 base and J by 6 bases, with 12 bases between the two germline ends. Germline values: CDR1 SGHVS, CDR2 FNYEAQ. DNA of the CDR3: TGTGCCAGCAGCTTAGGTCGGCAGGCGGCCGGGGAGCTGTTTTTT. Protein product: CASSLGRQAAGELFF.

The rearrangement uses TRBV6-5 and TRBJ1-6; 8 bases agree with TRBD1. The V and J ends lost 0 bases and 9 bases, in that order; junction bases with no gene match: 7. The CDR3 length is 16 residues. From germline, CDR1 is MNHEY and CDR2 SVGAGI. The CDR3 DNA reads TGTGCCAGCAGTTACTCGCGACAGGGGCTAGGTTCACCCCTCCACTTT. It codes for CASSYSRQGLGSPLHF.

This chain connects TRBV20-1 to TRBJ1-2; 8 bases match TRBD1. The germline V gene has CDR1 DFQATT and CDR2 SNEGSKA (reference sequence). Trimming at V came to 4 bases and at J to 5 bases, leaving 3 bases not matched to a gene. The CDR3 has 12 amino acids. In DNA form, the CDR3 reads TGCAGTGCTACCGGGACAGGTTATGGCTACACCTTC. The encoded protein is CSATGTGYGYTF.

This clonotype showed up just a few times. This chain joins TRBV4-2 and TRBJ2-2; D is perhaps TRBD2 (5 bases). V was pared by 0 bases and J by 4 bases, with 9 bases between. Germline lookup yields CDR1 LGHNA and CDR2 YNFKEQ. CDR3 length equals 15 residues. The CDR3 nucleotides are TGTGCCAGCAGCCAAGACTTAGGAGGCACCGGGGAGCTGTTTTTT. Its protein is CASSQDLGGTGELFF.

The CDR3 sequence is CASSHTGGNYGYTF. CDR3 in DNA: TGTGCCAGCAGTCACACGGGCGGGAACTATGGCTACACCTTC. The chain has TRBV12-3 or TRBV12-4 and TRBJ1-2; no reliable D call. V shed 5 bases and J shed 2 bases, with 12 bases lying between them. The CDR3 runs 14 residues.

The chain combines TRBV27 with TRBJ2-7; D perhaps matches TRBD2 (7 bases). Trimming shortened V by 3 bases and J by 3 bases, and 15 bases separated the two germline ends. CDR1 is MNHEY and CDR2 is SMNVEV in the germline V gene (reference sequence). The CDR3 sequence is 15 residues long. This CDR3 is CASSFLGGLNYEQYF. The CDR3 DNA sequence: TGTGCCAGCAGTTTCCTGGGGGGGCTTAACTACGAGCAGTACTTC.

The J gene is TRBJ2-7, the V gene TRBV5-1; D tentatively reads TRBD1 or TRBD2 (5 bases each). This CDR3 has 14 amino acids. Germline assignment: CDR1 SGHRS and CDR2 YFSETQ. The germline V and J ends were trimmed by 5 bases and 0 bases, with 12 bases remaining between them. The CDR3 region is CASRTEGLSYEQYF. The CDR3 nucleotides read TGCGCCAGCAGGACCGAGGGGCTCTCCTACGAGCAGTACTTC.

The sample holds one count of this clonotype. The V call is TRBV20-1, the J call TRBJ2-7; D is perhaps TRBD1 (6 bases). The CDR3 length is 14 residues. Germline CDR1 reads DFQATT; CDR2 reads SNEGSKA (reference sequence). V lost 6 bases and J lost 4, with 19 bases in between. The CDR3 DNA sequence: TGCAGTGCCACAAGCCCGGGACACGTTTACGAGCAGTACTTC. Its translation: CSATSPGHVYEQYF.

This chain connects TRBV20-1 to TRBJ1-5; unclear D gene. Germline V gives CDR1 DFQATT, CDR2 SNEGSKA (reference sequence). This CDR3 is built from 13 residues. The V end was cut by 1 base, the J end by 4 bases, with 8 bases between. The CDR3, as DNA: TGCAGTGCTAGAGCAGACCAGAATCAGCCCCAGCATTTT. It is translated as CSARADQNQPQHF.

This clonotype occurred once. The chain couples TRBV7-3 to TRBJ2-5; TRBD2 matches 11 bases. The CDR3 sequence is 17 residues long. J lost 3 bases, V lost 2 bases, and 8 bases had no gene match. Germline CDR1 SGHTA, CDR2 FQGTGA. CDR3 nucleotide sequence: TGTGCCAGCAGCTTAGTGGGCTTTAGCGGGGGGGAAGAGACCCAGTACTTC. Translating it yields CASSLVGFSGGEETQYF. Using reference TRBV7-3 and TRBJ2-5 for the parts outside the CDR3, the full variable domain is GAGVSQTPSNKVTEKGKYVELRCDPISGHTALYWYRQSLGQGPEFLIYFQGTGAADDSGLPNDRFFAVRPEGSVSTLKIQRTERGDSAVYLCASSLVGFSGGEETQYFGPGTRLLVL.

The V gene is TRBV20-1, the J gene TRBJ2-5, with 12 bases that match TRBD2. CDR1 and CDR2 (germline): DFQATT, SNEGSKA (reference sequence). After removal of 1 base from V and 4 bases from J, the junction contained 7 bases not matched to a gene. The CDR3 runs to 16 residues. The CDR3 is CSARGTSGGLLETQYF. The CDR3, as DNA: TGCAGTGCTAGAGGAACTAGCGGGGGGCTCTTAGAGACCCAGTACTTC.

This clonotype has more than one count but fewer than ten. The genes are TRBV6-2 or TRBV6-3 and TRBJ2-1, with D possibly TRBD1 on 5 matching bases. The CDR3 sequence is 15 residues long. CDR1 is MNHEY and CDR2 is SVGEGT in the germline V gene. The ends were cut back, 7 bases at V and 3 bases at J, with 16 bases in the middle. The CDR3, as DNA: TGTGCCAGCAAAGACGACAGAAGTTTCTACAATGAGCAGTTCTTC. It is translated as CASKDDRSFYNEQFF.

As concerns this clonotype: Compared with germline, one end of the junction differs, possibly owing to a read error. The chain joins TRBV15 to TRBJ2-5, with 7 bases identical to TRBD2. This CDR3 comprises 13 residues. The V gene's germline CDR1 is LNHNV and CDR2 YYDKDF (reference sequence). The CDR3 DNA reads TGTGCCACTAGCAAACCGGGAGGTGAGACCCAGTACTTC. This encodes CATSKPGGETQYF.

This clonotype was found many times. This chain joins TRBV25-1 and TRBJ2-7, with no clear D. Germline V CDR1 and CDR2: MGHDK, SYGVNS. Deletions cut 2 bases from V and 0 bases from J, with 8 bases between. The CDR3 has 14 amino acids. The CDR3 DNA reads as TGTGCCAGCAGTGAAACCTTCAGCTCCTACGAGCAGTACTTC. Its protein is CASSETFSSYEQYF.

About this clonotype itself: A much larger clone sits a single nucleotide away, making a read error possible. The chain combines TRBV20-1 with TRBJ2-1; 7 bases match TRBD2. CDR1 and CDR2 from the germline V gene are DFQATT and SNEGSKA (reference sequence). This CDR3 has 18 residues. Trimming cost V 6 bases and J 10 bases; bases outside gene matches: 27. The CDR3 DNA sequence: TGCAGTGCAACGATATATACCGAACTAGCGAGGGTCTCCGGCGAGCAGTTCTTC. Its protein is CSATIYTELARVSGEQFF.

In regard to this clonotype: Its ends do not fully match the called genes, so a read error is possible. The rearrangement uses TRBV5-6 and TRBJ2-1; D remains unclear. Germline loops: CDR1 SGHDT, CDR2 YYEEEE. CDR3 length: 15 residues. CDR3 sequence: CASSLFGSSYNEEFF. DNA for the CDR3: TGTGCCAGCAGCCTGTTTGGAAGCTCCTACAATGAGGAGTTCTTC.

This rearrangement joins TRBV5-1 to TRBJ2-5; D might be TRBD1 (5 bases). Near its end, the DNA agrees better with TRBJ2-7, so the J call may be wrong. The CDR3 extends over 15 amino acids. Per the germline V gene, CDR1 is SGHRS and CDR2 is YFSETQ. CDR3 loop: CASSLISRQYHEQYF. CDR3 sequence (DNA): TGCGCCAGCAGCTTGATCTCCAGACAGTACCACGAGCAGTACTTC.

This clonotype showed up just a few times. The chain recombines TRBV6-5 with TRBJ2-7; D remains ambiguous. Germline CDR1 reads MNHEY; CDR2 reads SVGAGI. V was pared by 3 bases and J by 0 bases, with 6 bases between. The CDR3 consists of 13 residues. CDR3 sequence (DNA): TGTGCCAGCAGTTATCTAAACTCCTACGAGCAGTACTTC. The encoded protein is CASSYLNSYEQYF.

Worth noting for this clonotype: One end of the junction varies from germline; a read error may be responsible. V and J are TRBV14 and TRBJ1-2; D gene unclear. CDR3 length: 15 amino acids. Germline V gene data show CDR1 as SGHDN and CDR2 as FVKESK. Here the CDR3 reads CAGSRSGLSDYGYTF. The CDR3 DNA sequence: TGTGCCGGCAGCCGTTCGGGCTTATCGGACTATGGCTACACCTTC.

This clonotype has only one observation. The rearrangement links TRBV13 to TRBJ2-7; TRBD1 agrees at 7 bases. CDR3 length equals 16 residues. V was clipped by 2 bases and J by 1 base; unmatched bases: 8. Germline CDR1 reads PRHDT; CDR2 reads FYEKMQ (reference sequence). The CDR3 DNA reads TGTGCCAGCAGCTTACGTAGGACAGGACCATCCTACGAGCAGTACTTC. It is translated as CASSLRRTGPSYEQYF.